This passage covers 26 T cell receptor beta chains from one sample sequenced in a study of cytomegalovirus exposure and HLA in healthy donors. Generated by immunoSEQ multiplex PCR, the TCRdb table keeps only in-frame clones and is missing some. The sample has about 200,000 clones; approximately 80% are singletons. Input material: PBMCs. The receptors here all came from a woman aged 30 to 39 in good health and CMV-seropositive.

The rearrangement joins TRBV5-1 to TRBJ2-7, with 7 bases matching TRBD2. The germline CDR1 and CDR2 sequences are SGHRS and YFSETQ. Trimming cost V 3 bases and J 3 bases; bases outside gene matches: 9. The CDR3 runs to 15 residues. The CDR3 coding sequence is TGCGCCAGCAGCTGGGAGGGGAGCTCCTACTACGAGCAGTACTTC. Protein: CASSWEGSSYYEQYF.

The chain has TRBV19 and TRBJ2-1; 10 nucleotides align to TRBD1. Germline loops: CDR1 LNHDA, CDR2 SQIVND (reference sequence). CDR3 size: 17 residues. V shed 6 bases and J 5 bases; nucleotides not matched to a gene: 13. The CDR3 loop is CASSQPRQGARDNEQFF. The CDR3, as DNA: TGTGCCAGTAGCCAACCTAGACAGGGGGCTAGGGACAATGAGCAGTTCTTC.

The chain combines TRBV28 with TRBJ2-1; 14 nucleotides line up with TRBD2. This CDR3 contains 15 residues. With 5 bases clipped from V and 6 bases from J, the junction kept 3 bases outside the gene matches. The germline V gene encodes CDR1 MDHEN and CDR2 SYDVKM. CDR3 sequence reads: CASSETSGRANEQFF. The DNA for the CDR3 is TGTGCCAGCAGTGAGACTAGCGGGAGGGCCAATGAGCAGTTCTTC.

Details on this clone: An end of the junction differs from the germline gene, which may be a read error. The chain is built from TRBV7-7 and TRBJ2-7; 15 nucleotides line up with TRBD2. The CDR3 runs 16 residues. Germline V lookup: CDR1 SSHAT, CDR2 FNYEAQ (reference sequence). The CDR3, as DNA: TGTGCTAGCAGCCCAGGGACTAGCGGGAGGATGGACGAGCAGTACTTC. This translates into CASSPGTSGRMDEQYF. Together with reference TRBV7-7 and TRBJ2-7, the CDR3 gives the full variable domain: GAGVSQSPRYKVTKRGQDVTLRCDPISSHATLYWYQQALGQGPEFLTYFNYEAQPDKSGLPSDRFSAERPEGSISTLTIQRTEQRDSAMYRCASSPGTSGRMDEQYFGPGTRLTVT.

The V gene is TRBV9, the J gene TRBJ2-5; TRBD1 matches 10 bases. The CDR3 contains 19 residues. Trimming at V came to 0 bases and at J to 1 base, leaving 12 bases not matched to a gene. The germline V gene encodes CDR1 SGDLS and CDR2 YYNGEE. The CDR3 here is CASSVGGTGVQGTQETQYF. The CDR3 bases are TGTGCCAGCAGCGTAGGCGGGACAGGGGTCCAGGGGACCCAAGAGACCCAGTACTTC.

This clone was seen once. This chain uses TRBV6-5 with TRBJ2-1; 9 positions agree with TRBD2. The CDR3 sequence is 15 residues long. The V and J ends lost 8 bases and 10 bases, in that order; junction bases with no gene match: 15. CDR1 and CDR2 from the germline V gene are MNHEY and SVGAGI. The CDR3 is CASLGLAGWGKEQFF. The CDR3 nucleotides are TGTGCCAGCCTCGGGCTAGCGGGATGGGGGAAGGAGCAGTTCTTC.

The V and J genes are TRBV6-1 and TRBJ1-5; 10 bases are a match to TRBD1. From germline, CDR1 is MNHNS and CDR2 SASEGT. The trim removed 8 bases at V and 5 bases at J, leaving 9 bases unmatched. The CDR3 spans 15 residues. The CDR3 sequence is CASGRLTGGYQPQHF. CDR3 nucleotide sequence: TGTGCCAGCGGAAGGCTGACAGGGGGCTATCAGCCCCAGCATTTT.

This clone was detected a few times. This sequence joins TRBV5-1 and TRBJ2-7; 8 bases fit TRBD1. The V gene end was trimmed by 0 bases and the J gene end by 6 bases; junction bases not matched to a gene: 8. The CDR3 is 15 amino acids. Germline V gene data show CDR1 as SGHRS and CDR2 as YFSETQ. The CDR3 DNA is TGCGCCAGCAGCTTGGATCACAGGGGGGATCTCGAGCAGTACTTC. This gives the protein CASSLDHRGDLEQYF.

The rearrangement links TRBV29-1 to TRBJ2-7; tentatively, D is TRBD2 (6 bases). Germline CDR1 reads SQVTM; CDR2 reads ANQGSEA. The CDR3 loop spans 13 amino acids. V shed 7 bases and J shed 3 bases, with 16 bases lying between them. CDR3 loop: CSARTGTFYEQYF. CDR3 coding DNA: TGCAGCGCTAGAACCGGGACTTTCTACGAGCAGTACTTC.

The V and J genes are TRBV15 and TRBJ1-5; a possible D gene is TRBD1 (6 bases). In germline, CDR1 is LNHNV, CDR2 YYDKDF (reference sequence). V was shortened by 5 bases and J by 1 base, with 15 bases between the two germline ends. CDR3 length equals 16 residues. CDR3 sequence reads: CATSASYRESNQPQHF. In DNA form, the CDR3 reads TGTGCCACCAGCGCCAGCTACAGGGAAAGCAATCAGCCCCAGCATTTT.

V usage is TRBV5-1 and J usage is TRBJ2-7; weak D call: TRBD1 (5 bases). This CDR3 is built from 14 residues. V lost 0 bases and J 3 bases, leaving 10 bases between the germline ends. Germline CDR1 reads SGHRS; CDR2 reads YFSETQ. The CDR3 nucleotides are TGCGCCAGCAGCTTGGCCTCAGGGATCTACGAGCAGTACTTC. This encodes CASSLASGIYEQYF.

The chain uses TRBV19 and TRBJ2-7; maybe TRBD1 (6 bases). V dropped 5 bases and J dropped 6 bases, with 14 bases sitting between them. The germline V gene has CDR1 LNHDA and CDR2 SQIVND (reference sequence). This CDR3 spans 13 amino acids. This CDR3 reads CASSETGPGEQYF. The CDR3 DNA follows: TGTGCCAGTAGTGAGACAGGTCCCGGCGAGCAGTACTTC.

Concerning this clone itself: Other DNA sequences from this sample encode an identical CDR3 as well. The rearrangement joins TRBV20-1 to TRBJ2-7; D might be TRBD2 (6 bases). The germline CDR1 and CDR2 sequences are DFQATT and SNEGSKA (reference sequence). The V end was cut by 3 bases, the J end by 6 bases, with 9 bases between. The CDR3 totals 11 residues. The CDR3 reads CSASRGGEQYF. As DNA, the CDR3 is TGCAGTGCTAGTCGGGGAGGCGAGCAGTACTTC.

J is TRBJ2-1 and V is TRBV27, with 11 bases aligning to TRBD1. The CDR3 contains 15 residues. Germline CDR1 MNHEY, CDR2 SMNVEV (reference sequence). Losses at the gene ends were 6 bases for V and 3 bases for J; bases not matched to a gene: 4. In nucleotides, the CDR3 is TGTGCCAGCAGAACCGGGACAGGGGGCTACAATGAGCAGTTCTTC. This encodes CASRTGTGGYNEQFF.

This chain uses TRBV6-5 with TRBJ1-2, with 8 positions matching TRBD1. CDR1 and CDR2 (germline): MNHEY, SVGAGI. V lost 7 bases, J lost 4 bases, and 8 bases stayed unmatched. CDR3 length equals 14 residues. The CDR3 sequence: CASKADRAGYGYTF. For the CDR3, the DNA is TGTGCCAGCAAGGCGGACAGGGCGGGCTATGGCTACACCTTC.

The rearrangement joins TRBV6-5 to TRBJ1-5; D not resolved. Germline-derived CDR1 and CDR2 are MNHEY and SVGAGI. The CDR3 has 14 amino acids. Trimming pared 0 bases from V and 1 base from J, leaving 4 bases between. The CDR3 coding sequence is TGTGCCAGCAGTTACTCGCGGAGCAATCAGCCCCAGCATTTT. It specifies CASSYSRSNQPQHF.

The chain couples TRBV10-3 to TRBJ1-1; TRBD1 aligns across 7 bases. Germline values: CDR1 ENHRY, CDR2 SYGVKD. The J segment lost 6 bases and the V segment lost 8 bases, leaving 6 bases of the junction unmatched. The CDR3 totals 12 residues. CDR3 region: CAIRGTAPEAFF. CDR3 in DNA: TGTGCCATCCGGGGGACAGCTCCTGAAGCTTTCTTT.

This chain connects TRBV18 to TRBJ1-1; 7 bases align to TRBD1. The CDR3 is 15 amino acids. Germline V gene lookup returns CDR1 KGHSH and CDR2 LQKENI. V was pared by 2 bases and J by 1 base, with 4 bases of the junction left unmatched. The DNA of the CDR3 is TGTGCCAGCTCACCATTCCAGGGGGAGAACACTGAAGCTTTCTTT. Its translation: CASSPFQGENTEAFF.

The gene calls are TRBV2 and TRBJ1-1; TRBD1 might be the D (6 bases). There are 14 residues in the CDR3. Germline V gene data show CDR1 as SNHLY and CDR2 as FYNNEI. V lost 8 bases, J lost 4 bases, and 17 bases lay in between. Here the CDR3 DNA reads TGTGCCAGCTCGGCAGGGGACGCTTTCACTGAAGCTTTCTTT. Translating gives CASSAGDAFTEAFF.

This clone was detected once. This rearrangement joins TRBV7-9 to TRBJ2-7; D is unresolved. Germline V gene data show CDR1 as SEHNR and CDR2 as FQNEAQ (reference sequence). This CDR3 has 14 amino acids. Trimming left V 1 base short and J 0 bases short, with 7 bases between. CDR3 region: CASSLVSVSYEQYF. CDR3 sequence (DNA): TGTGCCAGCAGCTTAGTCAGCGTCTCCTACGAGCAGTACTTC.

V usage is TRBV28 and J usage is TRBJ1-5; D gene ambiguous. CDR1 and CDR2 (germline): MDHEN, SYDVKM. The CDR3 runs to 14 residues. Deletions cut 2 bases from V and 4 bases from J, with 9 bases between. In nucleotides, the CDR3 is TGTGCCAGCAGTTTAAGCAATCTAAATCAGCCCCAGCATTTT. Translation gives CASSLSNLNQPQHF.

The CDR3: CASSYIRPPGEEQYF. The CDR3, as DNA: TGTGCCAGCAGTTACATCAGGCCCCCAGGGGAAGAGCAGTACTTC. J is TRBJ2-7 and V is TRBV6-5; maybe TRBD1 (6 bases). The CDR3 has 15 amino acids. Looked up from germline, CDR1 is MNHEY and CDR2 is SVGAGI. Deletions cut 2 bases from V and 7 bases from J, with 18 bases between.

A note on this clone: One end of the junction is discordant with germline, which a read error may explain. The CDR3 region is CATSRGGGSTDTQYF. The DNA of the CDR3 is TGTGCCACCAGCAGAGGGGGCGGGAGCACCGATACGCAGTATTTT. The chain joins TRBV15 to TRBJ2-3, with 7 bases fitting TRBD2. Germline CDR1 reads LNHNV; CDR2 reads YYDKDF (reference sequence). CDR3 size: 15 residues. Combining the CDR3 with reference TRBV15 and TRBJ2-3 gives the whole variable domain DAMVIQNPRYQVTQFGKPVTLSCSQTLNHNVMYWYQQKSSQAPKLLFHYYDKDFNNEADTPDNFQSRRPNTSFCFLDIRSPGLGDTAMYLCATSRGGGSTDTQYFGPGTRLTVL.

This chain joins TRBV2 and TRBJ2-7; D may be TRBD1 (5 bases). The CDR3 loop spans 15 amino acids. Germline loops: CDR1 SNHLY, CDR2 FYNNEI. Trimming took 4 bases from V and 5 from J, leaving 18 bases between them. Here the CDR3 reads CASSVGRSNSDEQYF. The CDR3 DNA is TGTGCCAGCAGTGTGGGGCGGTCAAACTCGGACGAGCAGTACTTC.

This rearrangement joins TRBV7-8 to TRBJ2-7; TRBD2 might be the D (6 bases). The ends were cut back, 5 bases at V and 0 bases at J, with 11 bases in the middle. The V gene's germline CDR1 is SGHVS and CDR2 FQNEAQ. The CDR3 runs to 14 residues. DNA of the CDR3: TGTGCCAGCAGCACACGGGAGAGCTCCTACGAGCAGTACTTC. This translates into CASSTRESSYEQYF.

As regards this clone: A read error may produce the germline difference seen at one junction end. The CDR3, as DNA: TGTGCTAGCAGCTCACTAGCGGGGAACAATGAGCAGTTCTTC. Amino acids: CASSSLAGNNEQFF. The genes are TRBV7-7 and TRBJ2-1; 10 positions agree with TRBD2. The CDR3 extends over 14 amino acids. Germline lookup yields CDR1 SSHAT and CDR2 FNYEAQ (reference sequence).